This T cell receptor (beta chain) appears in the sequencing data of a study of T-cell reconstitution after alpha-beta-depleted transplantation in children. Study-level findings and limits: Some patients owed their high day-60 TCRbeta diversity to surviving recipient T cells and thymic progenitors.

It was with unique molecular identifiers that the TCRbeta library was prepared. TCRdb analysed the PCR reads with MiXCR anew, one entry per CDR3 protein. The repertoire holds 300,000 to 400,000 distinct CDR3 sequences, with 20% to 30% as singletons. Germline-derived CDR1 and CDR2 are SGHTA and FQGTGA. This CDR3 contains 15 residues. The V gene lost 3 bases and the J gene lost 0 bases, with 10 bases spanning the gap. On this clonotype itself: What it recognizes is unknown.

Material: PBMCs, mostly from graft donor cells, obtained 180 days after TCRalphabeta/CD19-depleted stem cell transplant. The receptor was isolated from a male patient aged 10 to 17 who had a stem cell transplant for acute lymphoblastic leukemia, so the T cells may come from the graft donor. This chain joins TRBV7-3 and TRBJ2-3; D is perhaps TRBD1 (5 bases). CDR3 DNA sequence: TGTGCCAGCAGCTTTACGACAGATAGCACAGATACGCAGTATTTT. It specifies CASSFTTDSTDTQYF.